The 29 T cell receptor beta chains presented below share a single source sample, sequenced in a study of regulatory dendritic cells for organ transplantation. Assay: immunoSEQ multiplex PCR; the TCRdb copy retains only in-frame clones and omits some. Of 25,000 to 30,000 clones listed, roughly 84% were seen once; the top ten hold 0.4%. The sequencing input was naive CD8+ T cells from blood. The subset was: CD45RA+ naive T cells. Receptors originate from a human donor in good health.

The J gene is TRBJ2-1, the V gene TRBV27; 8 nucleotides align to TRBD2. Trimming cost V 5 bases and J 6 bases; bases outside gene matches: 9. Per the germline V gene, CDR1 is MNHEY and CDR2 is SMNVEV (reference sequence). This CDR3 is built from 15 residues. The CDR3 coding sequence is TGTGCCAGCAGTCCCACGGGGGGGCTACGCAATGAGCAGTTCTTC. Translation gives CASSPTGGLRNEQFF.

The chain employs TRBV11-2 and TRBJ2-7, with 8 bases identical to TRBD1. V lost 5 bases to trimming and J lost 4 bases; unmatched junction nucleotides: 13. CDR3 length: 16 amino acids. The germline V gene encodes CDR1 SGHAT and CDR2 FQNNGV. CDR3 nucleotides: TGTGCCAGCAGCCGCGGCCCGGGACAGGTCACATACGAGCAGTACTTC. This gives the protein CASSRGPGQVTYEQYF. The full variable domain, in which reference TRBV11-2 and TRBJ2-7 provide the parts outside the CDR3, is EAGVAQSPRYKIIEKRQSVAFWCNPISGHATLYWYQQILGQGPKLLIQFQNNGVVDDSQLPKDRFSAERLKGVDSTLKIQPAKLEDSAVYLCASSRGPGQVTYEQYFGPGTRLTVT.

The chain has TRBV14 and TRBJ2-4, with D tentatively TRBD2 (5 bases). Trimming shortened V by 4 bases and J by 6 bases, and 13 bases separated the two germline ends. Germline values: CDR1 SGHDN, CDR2 FVKESK. This CDR3 is 14 amino acids long. The CDR3 coding sequence is TGTGCCAGCAGCCGAAGCGGAGAGGGAAACATTCAGTACTTC. Protein product: CASSRSGEGNIQYF.

This chain uses TRBV4-2 with TRBJ1-2; D gene ambiguous. V was clipped by 0 bases and J by 5 bases, with 10 bases between them. Germline-derived CDR1 and CDR2 are LGHNA and YNFKEQ. CDR3 length: 14 amino acids. CDR3 coding DNA: TGTGCCAGCAGCCAAGATCTTGTAGTTTATGGCTACACCTTC. This gives the protein CASSQDLVVYGYTF.

The chain has TRBV27 and TRBJ1-3; D is uncertain. CDR3 length equals 16 residues. Germline lookup yields CDR1 MNHEY and CDR2 SMNVEV (reference sequence). The V end was cut by 5 bases, the J end by 1 base, with 15 bases between. CDR3 amino acids: CASSAYAQLSGNTIYF. CDR3 DNA: TGTGCCAGCAGTGCATACGCACAGCTTTCTGGAAACACCATATATTTT.

The V and J genes are TRBV2 and TRBJ1-1, with 9 bases identical to TRBD1. From germline, CDR1 is SNHLY and CDR2 FYNNEI. This CDR3 contains 16 residues. V trimming: 1 base; J trimming: 2 bases; junction bases outside the gene matches: 5. Here the CDR3 reads CASSEGQGVRNTEAFF. CDR3 bases: TGTGCCAGCAGTGAAGGACAGGGGGTCAGAAACACTGAAGCTTTCTTT.

The chain links TRBV13 to TRBJ1-1, with D possibly TRBD1 on 6 matching bases. V lost 5 bases, J lost 4 bases, and 14 bases lay in between. The CDR3 covers 14 residues. Germline V gene lookup returns CDR1 PRHDT and CDR2 FYEKMQ (reference sequence). This chain's CDR3 is CASSRRRGGTEAFF. The CDR3 nucleotides read TGTGCCAGCAGCCGCCGGCGAGGGGGCACTGAAGCTTTCTTT.

The J gene is TRBJ2-7, the V gene TRBV5-6; TRBD1 matches at 10 bases. CDR1 SGHDT and CDR2 YYEEEE come from the germline V gene. This CDR3 spans 15 amino acids. Trimming at V came to 4 bases and at J to 5 bases, leaving 9 bases not matched to a gene. The CDR3 DNA reads as TGTGCCAGCAGCCTGGGGGACAGGGGCCGGGACGAGCAGTACTTC. Protein: CASSLGDRGRDEQYF.

The CDR3 DNA is TGCGCCAGCAGCTTGGTTAGGACAGGGGGCTACGGGGAGCTGTTTTTT. Its translation is CASSLVRTGGYGELFF. V and J are TRBV5-1 and TRBJ2-2, with 11 bases lining up with TRBD1. CDR1 is SGHRS and CDR2 is YFSETQ in the germline V gene. The CDR3 covers 16 residues. Unmatched junction bases numbered 5, after V lost 0 bases and J lost 7 bases.

The chain has TRBV9 and TRBJ2-1, with 7 bases aligning to TRBD2. The ends lost 3 bases at V and 4 bases at J; junction bases unmatched: 10. The CDR3 loop spans 16 amino acids. Germline-derived CDR1 and CDR2 are SGDLS and YYNGEE. CDR3 loop: CASSAPSGVGYNEQFF. In DNA form, the CDR3 reads TGTGCCAGCAGCGCCCCAAGCGGGGTAGGGTACAATGAGCAGTTCTTC.

V is TRBV10-3 and J is TRBJ1-6; TRBD1 agrees at 12 bases. This CDR3 is built from 15 residues. J gave up 8 bases and V 3 bases, and 2 bases lay outside the gene matches. Germline CDR1 ENHRY, CDR2 SYGVKD. In DNA, the CDR3 is TGTGCCATCAGTGAAGGGACAGGGGGCGATTCACCCCTCCACTTT. It codes for CAISEGTGGDSPLHF.

J is TRBJ2-3 and V is TRBV4-1, with D tentatively TRBD1 (5 bases). CDR1 is MGHRA, CDR2 YSYEKL, per germline. The CDR3 loop spans 14 amino acids. Between the trimmed V and J ends, which lost 0 bases and 4 bases, there was a span of 8 bases. CDR3 in amino acids: CASSQDLGADTQYF. In DNA, the CDR3 is TGCGCCAGCAGCCAAGATTTAGGGGCAGATACGCAGTATTTT.

The chain joins TRBV7-2 to TRBJ2-7; TRBD2 might be the D (5 bases). CDR3 length: 12 amino acids. Germline V lookup: CDR1 SGHTA, CDR2 FQGNSA. The germline V and J ends were trimmed by 3 bases and 5 bases, with 8 bases remaining between them. The chain's CDR3 is CASSFSEDEQYF. In nucleotides, the CDR3 is TGTGCCAGCAGCTTTAGCGAGGACGAGCAGTACTTC. Filled out from reference TRBV7-2 and TRBJ2-7, the complete variable domain reads GAGVSQSPSNKVTEKGKDVELRCDPISGHTALYWYRQSLGQGLEFLIYFQGNSAPDKSGLPSDRFSAERTGGSVSTLTIQRTQQEDSAVYLCASSFSEDEQYFGPGTRLTVT.

V is TRBV6-1 and J is TRBJ1-5; D ambiguous. The CDR3 is 17 amino acids. Looked up from germline, CDR1 is MNHNS and CDR2 is SASEGT. The germline V and J ends were trimmed by 3 bases and 0 bases, with 15 bases remaining between them. This chain's CDR3 is CASSDGGRAYSNQPQHF. Here the CDR3 DNA reads TGTGCCAGCAGTGATGGCGGGAGAGCATATAGCAATCAGCCCCAGCATTTT.

J is TRBJ1-2 and V is TRBV19; TRBD1 might be the D (6 bases). The CDR3 runs to 13 residues. CDR1 is LNHDA and CDR2 is SQIVND in the germline V gene (reference sequence). Trimming removed 1 base from V and 5 bases from J, with 8 bases in between. The CDR3 reads CASSIVQGYGYTF. CDR3 in DNA: TGTGCCAGTAGTATAGTTCAGGGGTATGGCTACACCTTC.

This chain connects TRBV7-9 to TRBJ2-1, with D tentatively TRBD2 (7 bases). V was cut by 2 bases and J by 7 bases, with 15 bases left in between. CDR1 is SEHNR and CDR2 is FQNEAQ in the germline V gene (reference sequence). The CDR3 totals 15 residues. The CDR3 sequence: CASSLLGGHGNEQFF. The CDR3 bases are TGTGCCAGCAGCTTACTGGGGGGGCACGGAAATGAGCAGTTCTTC.

The chain is built from TRBV7-8 and TRBJ2-4, with 11 bases matching TRBD2. Unmatched junction bases numbered 6, after V lost 5 bases and J lost 6 bases. This CDR3 is 15 amino acids long. Germline loops: CDR1 SGHVS, CDR2 FQNEAQ. In DNA, the CDR3 is TGTGCCAGCAGCCTAAGGACTAGCGGGTTAAACATTCAGTACTTC. Its translation is CASSLRTSGLNIQYF.

The chain is built from TRBV9 and TRBJ2-3; D gene uncertain. In germline, CDR1 is SGDLS, CDR2 YYNGEE. Trimming took off 4 bases at V and 3 bases at J, with 9 bases between the two ends. This CDR3 is 13 amino acids long. The DNA for the CDR3 is TGTGCCAGCAGCCCCTCTAAAACAGATACGCAGTATTTT. This translates into CASSPSKTDTQYF.

This clone was detected only once. The chain uses TRBV7-6 and TRBJ1-3, with D possibly being TRBD1 (6 bases). Between the trimmed V and J ends, which lost 1 base and 0 bases, there was a span of 13 bases. The V gene's germline CDR1 is SGHVS and CDR2 FNYEAQ. This CDR3 has 17 residues. Here the CDR3 reads CASSLEGDVFSGNTIYF. DNA for the CDR3: TGTGCCAGCAGCTTAGAGGGGGACGTATTCTCTGGAAACACCATATATTTT.

This chain links TRBV6-5 with TRBJ1-5; D is unresolved. V shed 0 bases and J shed 0 bases, with 6 bases lying between them. CDR1 and CDR2 from the germline V gene are MNHEY and SVGAGI. This CDR3 comprises 15 residues. CDR3 nucleotides: TGTGCCAGCAGTTACTCGAGAAATAGCAATCAGCCCCAGCATTTT. Its translation is CASSYSRNSNQPQHF.

This chain uses TRBV4-2 with TRBJ1-4; D gene ambiguous. Trimming pared 0 bases from V and 6 bases from J, leaving 14 bases between. Germline V gives CDR1 LGHNA, CDR2 YNFKEQ. The CDR3 loop spans 16 amino acids. In nucleotides, the CDR3 is TGTGCCAGCAGCCAAGAGGAAAACAGAGGGTATGAAAAACTGTTTTTT. It codes for CASSQEENRGYEKLFF.

The chain uses TRBV7-9 and TRBJ2-1; D gene uncertain. V lost 5 bases and J lost 0, with 11 bases in between. Germline-derived CDR1 and CDR2 are SEHNR and FQNEAQ (reference sequence). The CDR3 contains 15 residues. CDR3 residues: CASSPAEISYNEQFF. In DNA form, the CDR3 reads TGTGCCAGCAGCCCCGCGGAGATCTCCTACAATGAGCAGTTCTTC.

V usage is TRBV11-3 and J usage is TRBJ2-2; 13 nucleotides align to TRBD2. With V trimmed by 5 bases and J by 2 bases, 14 bases remained unmatched. This CDR3 spans 20 amino acids. Germline V gene data show CDR1 as SGHNT and CDR2 as YENEEA. The CDR3 loop is CASSPSPSTSGGVNTGELFF. The CDR3 DNA reads as TGTGCCAGCAGCCCATCGCCATCTACTAGCGGGGGGGTCAACACCGGGGAGCTGTTTTTT. Supplemented by reference TRBV11-3 and TRBJ2-2, the full variable domain reads EAGVVQSPRYKIIEKKQPVAFWCNPISGHNTLYWYLQNLGQGPELLIRYENEEAVDDSQLPKDRFSAERLKGVDSTLKIQPAELGDSAVYLCASSPSPSTSGGVNTGELFFGEGSRLTVL.

This clone was detected only once. This sequence joins TRBV4-3 and TRBJ2-2, with D hard to call. The CDR3 has 13 residues. V was cut by 1 base and J by 7 bases, with 7 bases left in between. Germline V CDR1 and CDR2: LGHNA, YSLEER. The CDR3 nucleotides read TGCGCCAGCAGCCAAGTTCGCGGCGGGGAGCTGTTTTTT. Translated: CASSQVRGGELFF.

The chain couples TRBV9 to TRBJ2-3; 10 bases fit TRBD1. Germline V gene sequence: CDR1 SGDLS, CDR2 YYNGEE. V lost 4 bases to trimming and J lost 5 bases; unmatched junction nucleotides: 7. The CDR3 consists of 15 residues. The CDR3 sequence is CASSPGTGVGDTQYF. The CDR3 nucleotides are TGTGCCAGCAGCCCCGGGACAGGGGTAGGAGATACGCAGTATTTT.

The V gene is TRBV7-9, the J gene TRBJ1-1; TRBD1 matches at 8 bases. The V gene's germline CDR1 is SEHNR and CDR2 FQNEAQ (reference sequence). V was pared by 4 bases and J by 8 bases, with 3 bases of the junction left unmatched. The CDR3 extends over 12 amino acids. The chain's CDR3 is CASSSGQGEAFF. Written as DNA, the CDR3 is TGTGCCAGCAGCTCCGGACAGGGAGAAGCTTTCTTT.

This clone has just a few counts. This chain links TRBV4-2 with TRBJ1-3, with D possibly matching TRBD1 (6 bases). Germline V gene data show CDR1 as LGHNA and CDR2 as YNFKEQ. The CDR3 consists of 16 residues. Trimming pared 0 bases from V and 5 bases from J, leaving 14 bases between. CDR3 sequence (DNA): TGTGCCAGCAGCCAAGATGATCAGGGGATTCGAAACACCATATATTTT. This sequence encodes CASSQDDQGIRNTIYF.

V gene TRBV2 combines with J gene TRBJ2-3, with unresolved D. This CDR3 comprises 15 residues. Trimming stripped 5 bases from V and 3 bases from J, with 15 bases between. The germline V gene encodes CDR1 SNHLY and CDR2 FYNNEI. For the CDR3, the DNA is TGTGCCAGCAGTAAATGGCAGTCTGTAACAGATACGCAGTATTTT. It is translated as CASSKWQSVTDTQYF. Full variable domain (rest looked up from reference TRBV2 and TRBJ2-3): EPEVTQTPSHQVTQMGQEVILRCVPISNHLYFYWYRQILGQKVEFLVSFYNNEISEKSEIFDDQFSVERPDGSNFTLKIRSTKLEDSAMYFCASSKWQSVTDTQYFGPGTRLTVL.

V is TRBV4-1 and J is TRBJ1-3; TRBD1 matches at 8 bases. The V gene end was trimmed by 2 bases and the J gene end by 5 bases; junction bases not matched to a gene: 8. This CDR3 region has 16 residues. CDR1 and CDR2 from the germline V gene are MGHRA and YSYEKL. The CDR3: CASSQPTGEGRNTIYF. CDR3 DNA: TGCGCCAGCAGCCAACCGACAGGGGAAGGTAGAAACACCATATATTTT.